Below, 28 T cell receptor beta chains from the same sample are listed, as sequenced in a study of identical twins. TCRdb processed the 5' RACE reads anew with MiXCR; each CDR3 protein has one entry. The table has 500,000 to 600,000 distinct CDR3 sequences, around 20% seen once. A further study also used this sample, focusing on T cells expressing NK-cell markers.

Sequencing used CD4+ T cells sorted from blood. These receptors came from a woman aged 18-29 years in good health.

This chain uses TRBV24-1 with TRBJ2-1; D is undetermined. Germline lookup yields CDR1 KGHDR and CDR2 SFDVKD. The CDR3 has 12 residues. Trimming pared 3 bases from V and 6 bases from J, leaving 5 bases between. In DNA form, the CDR3 reads TGTGCCACCAGTGATCACGCCAATGAGCAGTTCTTC. Its translation is CATSDHANEQFF.

This clonotype was counted between two and nine times. The rearrangement links TRBV29-1 to TRBJ1-2, with a weak D call TRBD1 (5 bases). V gave up 0 bases and J gave up 7 bases, with 12 bases separating them. Germline values: CDR1 SQVTM, CDR2 ANQGSEA. The CDR3 runs 13 residues. This chain's CDR3 is CSVEDLNQGGYTF. The CDR3 region has the DNA TGCAGCGTTGAAGATCTAAATCAGGGTGGCTACACCTTC.

This clonotype turned up a few times. The chain recombines TRBV21-1 with TRBJ2-7; the table's TRBD2 call for D was not verified on the DNA. TRBV21-1 corresponds to a pseudogene. This CDR3 is built from 16 residues. The CDR3: CASSKCRPSGSYEQYF. In DNA, the CDR3 is TGTGCCAGCAGCAAATGCCGCCCTAGCGGGAGTTACGAGCAGTACTTC.

The genes are TRBV7-9 and TRBJ2-1, with 8 positions matching TRBD2. Germline CDR1 reads SEHNR; CDR2 reads FQNEAQ (reference sequence). V lost 4 bases to trimming and J lost 9 bases; unmatched junction nucleotides: 5. The CDR3 contains 13 residues. The CDR3 region has the DNA TGTGCCAGCAGCTCGGGACTAGTCGGTGAGCAGTTCTTC. Translated, it gives CASSSGLVGEQFF.

The chain recombines TRBV6-5 with TRBJ1-1; D gene ambiguous. Germline-derived CDR1 and CDR2 are MNHEY and SVGAGI. The CDR3 is 13 residues long. Trimming pared 2 bases from V and 4 bases from J, leaving 8 bases between. CDR3 amino acids: CASSYVSLTEAFF. As DNA, the CDR3 is TGTGCCAGCAGTTACGTGTCGCTCACTGAAGCTTTCTTT.

This chain connects TRBV12-3 or TRBV12-4 to TRBJ2-3; D not resolved. This CDR3 is 17 amino acids long. The V end was cut by 2 bases, the J end by 1 base, with 16 bases between. CDR3 in DNA: TGTGCCAGCAGTTTATTTCCCTCCTCCCAGCGCACAGATACGCAGTATTTT. It specifies CASSLFPSSQRTDTQYF.

This clonotype was counted between two and nine times. The chain is built from TRBV6-1 and TRBJ1-1, with D possibly matching TRBD1 (5 bases). Per germline, CDR1 MNHNS and CDR2 SASEGT. The CDR3 extends over 14 amino acids. The ends were cut back, 3 bases at V and 4 bases at J, with 12 bases in the middle. The CDR3 here is CASSDREEVTEAFF. The DNA for the CDR3 is TGTGCCAGCAGTGACAGGGAAGAGGTCACTGAAGCTTTCTTT.

Only a few counts were recorded for this clonotype. The rearrangement joins TRBV4-1 to TRBJ2-3, with D tentatively TRBD2 (6 bases). The CDR3 loop spans 16 amino acids. Deletions cut 4 bases from V and 4 bases from J, with 18 bases between. The germline V gene encodes CDR1 MGHRA and CDR2 YSYEKL. The CDR3 DNA sequence: TGCGCCAGCAGCCTAAACTTTCTAGCGAAGGCAGATACGCAGTATTTT. It encodes CASSLNFLAKADTQYF.

This clonotype was recorded once. CDR3 in DNA: TGTGCCAGCAGCTCATGGGAGAATAATTCACCCCTCCACTTT. Translation: CASSSWENNSPLHF. V usage is TRBV7-6 and J usage is TRBJ1-6; D uncertain. This CDR3 is 14 amino acids long. Germline assignment: CDR1 SGHVS and CDR2 FNYEAQ. Trimming stripped 4 bases from V and 5 bases from J, with 9 bases between.

In its sample, this clonotype was seen many times. This sequence joins TRBV20-1 and TRBJ2-3, with TRBD2 identical over 8 bases. V lost 6 bases, J lost 6 bases, and 8 bases stayed unmatched. The germline gives CDR1 DFQATT, CDR2 SNEGSKA (reference sequence). The CDR3 is made up of 13 amino acids. The CDR3 loop is CSAKGTSFDTQYF. CDR3 nucleotides: TGCAGTGCGAAGGGGACTAGTTTCGATACGCAGTATTTT.

Only a few counts were recorded for this clonotype. The V gene is TRBV7-2, the J gene TRBJ2-5; either TRBD1 or TRBD2 may fit D (5 bases each). Looked up from germline, CDR1 is SGHTA and CDR2 is FQGNSA. Trimming left V 3 bases short and J 5 bases short, with 10 bases between. The CDR3 consists of 13 residues. This chain's CDR3 is CASSFGGVETQYF. The DNA of the CDR3 is TGTGCCAGCAGCTTTGGGGGAGTGGAGACCCAGTACTTC.

This clonotype occurred many times. The rearrangement uses TRBV4-3 and TRBJ1-4, with D maybe TRBD1 (6 bases). This CDR3 contains 16 residues. V was trimmed by 4 bases and J by 4 bases, leaving 16 bases between them. CDR1 is LGHNA and CDR2 is YSLEER in the germline V gene. The CDR3 nucleotides read TGCGCCAGCAGCCGACGGGGGGCGAGCTTTAATGAAAAACTGTTTTTT. Translation gives CASSRRGASFNEKLFF.

A few counts support this clonotype. The chain joins TRBV25-1 to TRBJ2-7; TRBD1 matches at 7 bases. The CDR3 has 14 residues. Unmatched junction bases numbered 8, after V lost 6 bases and J lost 3 bases. Germline assignment: CDR1 MGHDK and CDR2 SYGVNS. CDR3 nucleotides: TGTGCCAGCAGACGGACAGGAGCTTTCTACGAGCAGTACTTC. Its translation: CASRRTGAFYEQYF.

Ten or more counts support this clonotype. The chain recombines TRBV12-3 or TRBV12-4 with TRBJ2-1; D is perhaps TRBD1 (5 bases). The germline V and J ends were trimmed by 6 bases and 7 bases, with 13 bases remaining between them. The length of the CDR3 is 13 residues. CDR3 in DNA: TGTGCCAGCAGCTTAACAGGAGTTAATGAGCAGTTCTTC. This encodes CASSLTGVNEQFF.

The gene calls are TRBV9 and TRBJ1-4, with a weak D call TRBD1 (6 bases). Germline V gene data show CDR1 as SGDLS and CDR2 as YYNGEE. CDR3 length equals 14 residues. Deletions cut 6 bases from V and 6 bases from J, with 15 bases between. This chain's CDR3 is CASTRGASDEKLFF. The CDR3 DNA sequence: TGTGCCAGCACCCGGGGGGCTTCGGATGAAAAACTGTTTTTT.

This clonotype showed up just a few times. V usage is TRBV5-6 and J usage is TRBJ2-3, with 8 bases identical to TRBD2. CDR1 SGHDT and CDR2 YYEEEE come from the germline V gene. This CDR3 has 18 residues. V shed 2 bases and J 4 bases; nucleotides not matched to a gene: 15. The CDR3 bases are TGTGCCAGCAGCTTTATATGGCGGGGGGACCGTCCCCCAGATACGCAGTATTTT. Translation gives CASSFIWRGDRPPDTQYF.

The chain has TRBV20-1 and TRBJ2-5, with D unresolved. The germline V gene encodes CDR1 DFQATT and CDR2 SNEGSKA (reference sequence). Trimming stripped 6 bases from V and 4 bases from J, with 12 bases between. This CDR3 is built from 12 residues. CDR3 DNA: TGCAGTGCGTTAAATCTCGGAGAGACCCAGTACTTC. This sequence encodes CSALNLGETQYF.

This sequence joins TRBV6-1 and TRBJ2-3; TRBD1 matches at 11 bases. The CDR3 extends over 15 amino acids. Per germline, CDR1 MNHNS and CDR2 SASEGT. The V gene end was trimmed by 6 bases and the J gene end by 6 bases; junction bases not matched to a gene: 8. The CDR3 spells CASRTGTGGSDTQYF. The DNA of the CDR3 is TGTGCCAGCAGGACCGGGACAGGGGGTTCGGATACGCAGTATTTT.

The chain has TRBV9 and TRBJ2-1, with no clear D. V shed 4 bases and J shed 4 bases, with 9 bases lying between them. This CDR3 comprises 13 residues. Germline lookup yields CDR1 SGDLS and CDR2 YYNGEE. The CDR3 DNA is TGTGCCAGCAGCCCCCAGGCATACAATGAGCAGTTCTTC. Translated, it gives CASSPQAYNEQFF. Combining the CDR3 with reference TRBV9 and TRBJ2-1 gives the whole variable domain DSGVTQTPKHLITATGQRVTLRCSPRSGDLSVYWYQQSLDQGLQFLIQYYNGEERAKGNILERFSAQQFPDLHSELNLSSLELGDSALYFCASSPQAYNEQFFGPGTRLTVL.

The genes are TRBV10-3 and TRBJ1-2; D perhaps matches TRBD1 (6 bases). Per the germline V gene, CDR1 is ENHRY and CDR2 is SYGVKD. This CDR3 has 14 residues. The V end was cut by 5 bases, the J end by 4 bases, with 14 bases between. CDR3 bases: TGTGCCATCAGTCAGGGGCGAGCGGGCTATGGCTACACCTTC. This translates into CAISQGRAGYGYTF.

This clonotype was seen ten or more times. This chain uses TRBV5-5 with TRBJ2-1, with D perhaps TRBD1 (5 bases). The CDR3 sequence is 13 residues long. Looked up from germline, CDR1 is SGHKS and CDR2 is YYEKEE (reference sequence). V gave up 0 bases and J gave up 6 bases, with 7 bases separating them. CDR3 amino acids: CASSLAGPNEQFF. The CDR3, as DNA: TGTGCCAGCAGCTTGGCAGGGCCCAATGAGCAGTTCTTC. Full variable domain (missing parts from reference TRBV5-5 and TRBJ2-1): DAGVTQSPTHLIKTRGQQVTLRCSPISGHKSVSWYQQVLGQGPQFIFQYYEKEERGRGNFPDRFSARQFPNYSSELNVNALLLGDSALYLCASSLAGPNEQFFGPGTRLTVL.

A word on this clonotype: At one end, the junction sequence differs from germline, possibly due to a read error. This sequence joins TRBV18 and TRBJ1-1; D call uncertain. This CDR3 has 13 residues. The V gene's germline CDR1 is KGHSH and CDR2 LQKENI. This CDR3 is CASSSQANIEAFF. CDR3 in DNA: TGTGCCAGCTCATCACAAGCGAACATTGAAGCTTTCTTT.

The chain has TRBV7-3 and TRBJ1-6, with D maybe TRBD1 (5 bases). This CDR3 comprises 13 residues. V was pared by 8 bases and J by 2 bases, with 7 bases between. Germline CDR1 is SGHTA and CDR2 is FQGTGA. In DNA form, the CDR3 reads TGTGCCAGCGGGACTACCTATAATTCACCCCTCCACTTT. Protein: CASGTTYNSPLHF.

The V call is TRBV6-5, the J call TRBJ2-3; tentatively, D is TRBD1 (6 bases). V shed 2 bases and J shed 4 bases, with 13 bases lying between them. The CDR3 has 15 amino acids. Germline lookup yields CDR1 MNHEY and CDR2 SVGAGI. In DNA form, the CDR3 reads TGTGCCAGCAGTTACGCGAGACAGGACCCAGATACGCAGTATTTT. Protein product: CASSYARQDPDTQYF.

The CDR3 DNA reads as TGCAGTGCTAGAGATCTAACTGACAATCAGCCCCAGCATTTT. This sequence encodes CSARDLTDNQPQHF. V gene TRBV20-1 combines with J gene TRBJ1-5; D is undetermined. There are 14 residues in the CDR3. Trimming took off 0 bases at V and 3 bases at J, with 9 bases between the two ends. CDR1 is DFQATT and CDR2 is SNEGSKA in the germline V gene (reference sequence).

The chain has TRBV20-1 and TRBJ1-2, with TRBD1 matching 9 bases. The V gene end was trimmed by 1 base and the J gene end by 7 bases; junction bases not matched to a gene: 7. This CDR3 is built from 14 residues. CDR1 DFQATT and CDR2 SNEGSKA come from the germline V gene (reference sequence). This chain's CDR3 is CSARVVGQGGGYTF. The CDR3 nucleotides are TGCAGTGCTAGAGTAGTGGGACAGGGAGGTGGCTACACCTTC.

This clonotype was counted once. J is TRBJ2-5 and V is TRBV27, with a weak D call TRBD2 (5 bases). The CDR3 covers 14 residues. V shed 5 bases and J shed 5 bases, with 15 bases lying between them. From germline, CDR1 is MNHEY and CDR2 SMNVEV (reference sequence). The DNA of the CDR3 is TGTGCCAGCAGTACAAGAGGGATATGGGAGACCCAGTACTTC. Its protein product is CASSTRGIWETQYF.

The genes are TRBV20-1 and TRBJ1-4; no clear D. The CDR3 loop spans 13 amino acids. The germline V gene encodes CDR1 DFQATT and CDR2 SNEGSKA (reference sequence). V gave up 3 bases and J gave up 5 bases, with 10 bases separating them. The CDR3 DNA follows: TGCAGTGCTAGTCGGACGGTGAATGAAAAACTGTTTTTT. Encoded protein: CSASRTVNEKLFF.